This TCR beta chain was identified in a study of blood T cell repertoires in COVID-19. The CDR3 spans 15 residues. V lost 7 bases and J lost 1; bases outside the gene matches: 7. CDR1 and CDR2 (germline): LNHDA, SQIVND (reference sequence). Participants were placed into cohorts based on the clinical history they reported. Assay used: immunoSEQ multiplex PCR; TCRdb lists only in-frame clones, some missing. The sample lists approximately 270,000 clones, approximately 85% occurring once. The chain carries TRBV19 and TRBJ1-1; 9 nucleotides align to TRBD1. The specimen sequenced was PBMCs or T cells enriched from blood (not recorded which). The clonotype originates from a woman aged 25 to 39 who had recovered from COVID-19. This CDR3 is CASKKRTGANTEAFF. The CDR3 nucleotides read TGTGCCAGTAAGAAAAGGACAGGGGCGAACACTGAAGCTTTCTTT.